Detailed here is one T cell receptor (beta chain). Trimming took off 1 base at V and 6 bases at J, with 3 bases between the two ends. The CDR3 loop spans 12 amino acids. CDR1 is MNHEY, CDR2 SVGEGT, per germline. The sample belongs to a study of blood T cell repertoires in COVID-19. Study at large: PBMCs, B-cell-depleted T cells, or T cells provided the cDNA or gDNA that made up the material.

TCRdb keeps only in-frame clones here, not all; method: immunoSEQ multiplex PCR. The sample records roughly 380,000 clones, over 65% being singletons. The TCR originated in a human donor with acute or convalescent COVID-19. The donor label of this sample is uncertain. V and J are TRBV6-2 or TRBV6-3 and TRBJ2-2; D not resolved. The sequencing input was peripheral blood. CDR3 in DNA: TGTGCCAGCAGTTACTTATCCGGGGAGCTGTTTTTT. Translated: CASSYLSGELFF.